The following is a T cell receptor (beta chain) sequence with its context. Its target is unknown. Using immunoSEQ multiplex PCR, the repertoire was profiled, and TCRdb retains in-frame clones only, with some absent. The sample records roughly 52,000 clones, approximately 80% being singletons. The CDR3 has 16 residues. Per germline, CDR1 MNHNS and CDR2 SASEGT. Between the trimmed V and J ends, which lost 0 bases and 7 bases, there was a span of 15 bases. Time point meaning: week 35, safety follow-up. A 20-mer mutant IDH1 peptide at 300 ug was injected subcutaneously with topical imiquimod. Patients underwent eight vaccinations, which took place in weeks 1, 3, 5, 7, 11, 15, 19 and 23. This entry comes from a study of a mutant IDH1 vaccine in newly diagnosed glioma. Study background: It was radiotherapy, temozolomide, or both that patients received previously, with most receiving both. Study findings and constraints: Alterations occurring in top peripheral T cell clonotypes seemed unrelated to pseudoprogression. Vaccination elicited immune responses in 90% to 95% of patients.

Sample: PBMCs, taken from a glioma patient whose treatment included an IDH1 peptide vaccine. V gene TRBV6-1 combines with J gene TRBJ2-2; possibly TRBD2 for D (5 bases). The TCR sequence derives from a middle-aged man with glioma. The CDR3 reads CASSEAEIASDGELFF. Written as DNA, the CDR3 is TGTGCCAGCAGTGAAGCGGAAATAGCGTCGGACGGGGAGCTGTTTTTT.